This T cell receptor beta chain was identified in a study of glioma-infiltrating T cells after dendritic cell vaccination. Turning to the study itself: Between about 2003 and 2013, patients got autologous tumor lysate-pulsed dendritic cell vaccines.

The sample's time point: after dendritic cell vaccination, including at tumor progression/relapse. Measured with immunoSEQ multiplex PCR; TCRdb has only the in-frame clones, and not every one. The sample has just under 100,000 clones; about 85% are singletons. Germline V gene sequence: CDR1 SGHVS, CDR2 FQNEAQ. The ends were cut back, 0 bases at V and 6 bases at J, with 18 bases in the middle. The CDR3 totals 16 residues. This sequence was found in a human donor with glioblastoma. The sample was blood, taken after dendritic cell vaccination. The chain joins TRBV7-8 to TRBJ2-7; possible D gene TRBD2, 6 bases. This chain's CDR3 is CASSLALNYGGPEQYF. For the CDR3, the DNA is TGTGCCAGCAGCTTAGCGCTCAACTACGGAGGGCCCGAGCAGTACTTC.